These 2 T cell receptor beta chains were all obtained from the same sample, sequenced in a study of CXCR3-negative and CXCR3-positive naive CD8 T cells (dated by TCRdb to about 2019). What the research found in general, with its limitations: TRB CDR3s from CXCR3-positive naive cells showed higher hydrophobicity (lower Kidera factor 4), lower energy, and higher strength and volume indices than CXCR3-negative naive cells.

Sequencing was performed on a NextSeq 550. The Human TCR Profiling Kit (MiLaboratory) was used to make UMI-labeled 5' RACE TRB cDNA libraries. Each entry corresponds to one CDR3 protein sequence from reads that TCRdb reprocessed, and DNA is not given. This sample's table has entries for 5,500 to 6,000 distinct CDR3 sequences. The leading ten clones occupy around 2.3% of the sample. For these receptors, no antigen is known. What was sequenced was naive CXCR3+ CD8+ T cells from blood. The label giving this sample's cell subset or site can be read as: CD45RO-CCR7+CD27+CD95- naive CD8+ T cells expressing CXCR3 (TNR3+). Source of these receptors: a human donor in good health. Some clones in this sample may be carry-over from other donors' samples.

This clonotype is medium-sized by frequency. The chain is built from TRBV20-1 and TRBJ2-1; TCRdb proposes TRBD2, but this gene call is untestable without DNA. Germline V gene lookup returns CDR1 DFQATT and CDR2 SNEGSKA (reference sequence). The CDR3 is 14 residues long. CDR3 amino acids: CSASRGLAVFEQFF.

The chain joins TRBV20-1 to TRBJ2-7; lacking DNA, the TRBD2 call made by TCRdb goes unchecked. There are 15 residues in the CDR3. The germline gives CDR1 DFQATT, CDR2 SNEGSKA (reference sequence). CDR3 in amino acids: CSAREAGGLTYEQYF.